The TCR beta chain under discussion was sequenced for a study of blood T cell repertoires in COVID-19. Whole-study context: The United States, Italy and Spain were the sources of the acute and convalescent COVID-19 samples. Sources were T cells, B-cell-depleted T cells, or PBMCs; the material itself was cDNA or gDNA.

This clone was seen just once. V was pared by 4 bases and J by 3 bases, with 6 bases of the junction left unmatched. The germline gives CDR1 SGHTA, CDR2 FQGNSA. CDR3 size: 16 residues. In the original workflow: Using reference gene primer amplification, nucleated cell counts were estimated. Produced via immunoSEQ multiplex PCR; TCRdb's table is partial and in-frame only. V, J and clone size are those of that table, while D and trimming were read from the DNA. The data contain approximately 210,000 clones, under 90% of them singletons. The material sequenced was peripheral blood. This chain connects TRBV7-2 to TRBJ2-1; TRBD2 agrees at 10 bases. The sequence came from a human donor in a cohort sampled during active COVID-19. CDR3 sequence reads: CASSSTSSGSYNEQFF. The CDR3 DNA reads TGTGCCAGCAGCTCGACCTCTAGCGGGAGCTACAATGAGCAGTTCTTC.